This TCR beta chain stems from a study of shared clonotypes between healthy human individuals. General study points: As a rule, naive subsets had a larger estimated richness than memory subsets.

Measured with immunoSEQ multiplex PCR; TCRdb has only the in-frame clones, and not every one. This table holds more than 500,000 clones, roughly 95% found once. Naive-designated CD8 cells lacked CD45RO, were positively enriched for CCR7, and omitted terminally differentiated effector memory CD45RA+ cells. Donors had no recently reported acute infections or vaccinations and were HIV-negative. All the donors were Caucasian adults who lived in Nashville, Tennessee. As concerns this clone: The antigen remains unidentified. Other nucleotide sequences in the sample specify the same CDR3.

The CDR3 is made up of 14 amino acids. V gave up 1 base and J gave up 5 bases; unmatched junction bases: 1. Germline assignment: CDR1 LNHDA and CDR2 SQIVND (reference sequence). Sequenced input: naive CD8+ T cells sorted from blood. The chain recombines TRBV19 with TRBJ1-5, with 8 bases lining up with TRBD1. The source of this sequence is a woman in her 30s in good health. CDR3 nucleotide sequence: TGTGCCAGTAGTATAGGACAGGGGTATCAGCCCCAGCATTTT. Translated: CASSIGQGYQPQHF.